This TCR beta chain was captured in a study of blood T cells in healthy people across ages. Overall study findings and caveats: A roughly linear age-dependent decrease characterized TCR beta diversity per million T cells. Percentage of naive T cells showed a strong correlation with TCR beta diversity. Fewer expanded clones and more diversity marked long-lived versus aged donors.

About this clonotype: Its specificity is not known.

Combining a sample-barcoded 5' primer with a J-beta primer mix, a second PCR ran for 7 to 11 cycles. One entry per CDR3 protein, called by TCRdb with MiXCR from the 5' RACE reads. In the table there are about 1.6 million distinct CDR3 sequences, roughly 32% of which are singletons. Germline V CDR1 and CDR2: DFQATT, SNEGSKA (reference sequence). This CDR3 contains 14 residues. V was shortened by 3 bases and J by 5 bases, with 14 bases between the two germline ends. Each donor was a healthy Caucasian individual from Russia, aged roughly 6 to 100. The sequenced sample consisted of blood. The genes are TRBV20-1 and TRBJ2-1; D unclear. The receptor was derived from a woman aged 30 to 39 in good health. The CDR3 loop is CSASKAPGNNEQFF. The CDR3 coding sequence is TGCAGTGCTAGTAAGGCCCCGGGTAACAATGAGCAGTTCTTC.